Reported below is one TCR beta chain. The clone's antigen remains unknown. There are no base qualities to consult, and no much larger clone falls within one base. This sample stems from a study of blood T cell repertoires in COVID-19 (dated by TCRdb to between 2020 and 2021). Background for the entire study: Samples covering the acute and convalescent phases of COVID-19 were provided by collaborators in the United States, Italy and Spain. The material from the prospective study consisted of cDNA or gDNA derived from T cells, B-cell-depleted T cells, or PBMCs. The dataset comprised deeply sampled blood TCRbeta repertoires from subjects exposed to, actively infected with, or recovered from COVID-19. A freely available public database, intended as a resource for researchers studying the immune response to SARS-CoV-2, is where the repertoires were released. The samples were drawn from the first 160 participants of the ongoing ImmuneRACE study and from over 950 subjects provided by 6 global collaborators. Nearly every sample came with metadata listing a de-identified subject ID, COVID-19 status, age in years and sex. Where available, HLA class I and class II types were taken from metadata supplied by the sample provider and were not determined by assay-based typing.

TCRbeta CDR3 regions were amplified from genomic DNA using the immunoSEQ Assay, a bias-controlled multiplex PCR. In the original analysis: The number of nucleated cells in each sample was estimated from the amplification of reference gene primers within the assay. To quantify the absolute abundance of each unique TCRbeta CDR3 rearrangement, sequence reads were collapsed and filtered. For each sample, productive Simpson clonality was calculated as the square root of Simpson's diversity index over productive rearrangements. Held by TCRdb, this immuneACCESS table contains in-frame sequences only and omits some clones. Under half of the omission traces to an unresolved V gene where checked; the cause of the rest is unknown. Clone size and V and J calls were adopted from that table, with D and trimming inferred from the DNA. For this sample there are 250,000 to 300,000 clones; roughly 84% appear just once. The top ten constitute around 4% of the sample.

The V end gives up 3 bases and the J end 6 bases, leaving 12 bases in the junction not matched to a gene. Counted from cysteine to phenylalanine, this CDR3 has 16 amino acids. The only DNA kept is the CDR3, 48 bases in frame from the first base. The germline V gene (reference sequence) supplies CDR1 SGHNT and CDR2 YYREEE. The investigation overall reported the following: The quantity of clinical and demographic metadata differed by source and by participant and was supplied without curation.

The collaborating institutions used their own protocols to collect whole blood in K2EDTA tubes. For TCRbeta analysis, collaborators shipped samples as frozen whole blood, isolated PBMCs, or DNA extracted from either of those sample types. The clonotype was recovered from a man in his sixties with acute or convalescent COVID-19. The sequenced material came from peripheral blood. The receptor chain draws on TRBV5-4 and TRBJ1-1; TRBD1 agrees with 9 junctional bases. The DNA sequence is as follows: TGTGCCAGCAGCTCCGCGGGACAGGGTATGGTAGCTGAAGCTTTCTTT. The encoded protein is CASSSAGQGMVAEAFF. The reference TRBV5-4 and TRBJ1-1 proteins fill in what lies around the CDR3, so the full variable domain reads ETGVTQSPTHLIKTRGQQVTLRCSSQSGHNTVSWYQQALGQGPQFIFQYYREEENGRGNFPPRFSGLQFPNYSSELNVNALELDDSALYLCASSSAGQGMVAEAFFGQGTRLTVV.